This T cell receptor beta chain was sequenced for a study of beta chain features in type 1 diabetes. At the level of the study: All samples together contributed around 100,000,000 sorted cells for examination.

Details on this clone: What it binds is unknown.

Expressed TCRB transcripts were sequenced because the isolated RNA had all been reverse transcribed beforehand. This table comes from immunoSEQ multiplex PCR, and its TCRdb copy is limited to in-frame clones, with some not included. The table shows 600,000 to 750,000 clones, with roughly 12% occurring only once. Study-level results: With patients and controls alike, PCR might favor shorter templates to an equal degree. A moderate, significant TCRB CDR3 shortening appeared in type 1 diabetes across four CD4+ subsets. For patients, the naive, central memory and Treg TCRB repertoires appeared more alike than for healthy donors.

The length of the CDR3 is 14 residues. With 0 bases removed from V and 7 bases from J, the gap between germline ends came to 11 bases. CDR1 is SGDLS, CDR2 YYNGEE, per germline. Sequencing used naive CD4+ T cells from blood. This sequence originates from a man aged 25-45 years with type 1 diabetes. This rearrangement joins TRBV9 to TRBJ1-5; unclear D gene. CDR3 loop: CASSVEMGSQPQHF. CDR3 coding DNA: TGTGCCAGCAGCGTAGAAATGGGTAGCCAGCCCCAGCATTTT.